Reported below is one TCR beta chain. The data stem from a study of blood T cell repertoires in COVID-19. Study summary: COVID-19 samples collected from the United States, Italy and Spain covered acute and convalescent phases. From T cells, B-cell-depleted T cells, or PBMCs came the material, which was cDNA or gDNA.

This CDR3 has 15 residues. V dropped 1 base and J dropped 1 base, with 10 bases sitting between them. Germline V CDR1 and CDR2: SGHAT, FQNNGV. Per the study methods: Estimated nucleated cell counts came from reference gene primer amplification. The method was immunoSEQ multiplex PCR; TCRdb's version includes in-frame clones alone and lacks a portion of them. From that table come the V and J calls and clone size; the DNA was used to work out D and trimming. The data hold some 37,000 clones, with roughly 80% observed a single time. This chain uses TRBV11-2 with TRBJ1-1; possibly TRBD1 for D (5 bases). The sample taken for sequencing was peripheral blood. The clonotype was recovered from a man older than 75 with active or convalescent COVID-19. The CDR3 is CASSLVGGKNTEAFF. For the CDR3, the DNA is TGTGCCAGCAGCTTAGTCGGGGGTAAGAACACTGAAGCTTTCTTT.